The 4 T cell receptor beta chains presented below share a single source sample, sequenced in a study of CD8+CD57+ T cells in acquired aplastic anemia. Both TCR beta VDJ combination and CDR3 sequence profiling were carried out. Genomic DNA was the template for this profiling. TCRdb re-called the reads with MiXCR, one entry per CDR3 protein. The data contain fewer than 250,000 distinct CDR3 sequences, 50% to 55% of them singletons. The specimen sequenced was sorted CD4+, CD8+, or CD8+CD57+ T cells (not recorded which) from PBMCs. These receptors were collected from a human donor in good health, serving as a control.

This clonotype was picked up many times. The rearrangement uses TRBV7-3 and TRBJ1-5, with D perhaps matching TRBD1 (5 bases). CDR1 SGHTA and CDR2 FQGTGA come from the germline V gene. V lost 5 bases, J lost 3 bases, and 8 bases lay in between. This CDR3 spans 13 amino acids. The CDR3 here is CASSPGYNQPQHF. The CDR3 nucleotides are TGTGCCAGCAGCCCAGGGTACAATCAGCCCCAGCATTTT.

This clonotype was observed at least ten times. This chain connects TRBV7-8 to TRBJ1-5; D ambiguous. Germline CDR1 reads SGHVS; CDR2 reads FQNEAQ. This CDR3 is built from 16 residues. Trimming stripped 1 base from V and 0 bases from J, with 10 bases between. The CDR3 here is CASSLEGWGSNQPQHF. The CDR3 nucleotides read TGTGCCAGCAGCTTAGAGGGTTGGGGTAGCAATCAGCCCCAGCATTTT.

This chain joins TRBV19 and TRBJ1-6; tentatively, D is TRBD1 (5 bases). Per the germline V gene, CDR1 is LNHDA and CDR2 is SQIVND (reference sequence). CDR3 length: 13 residues. The V end lost 6 bases, the J end lost 10 bases, and 13 bases lay between the germline ends. CDR3 residues: CASRGPSASPLHF. The DNA of the CDR3 is TGTGCCAGTAGGGGGCCCTCAGCCTCACCCCTCCACTTT.

The chain has TRBV9 and TRBJ2-3; no definite D call. V was pared by 0 bases and J by 6 bases, with 11 bases between. Per germline, CDR1 SGDLS and CDR2 YYNGEE. The CDR3 consists of 14 residues. The CDR3 DNA is TGTGCCAGCAGCGTAGATGTCCGTCGGGATACGCAGTATTTT. Amino acids: CASSVDVRRDTQYF.